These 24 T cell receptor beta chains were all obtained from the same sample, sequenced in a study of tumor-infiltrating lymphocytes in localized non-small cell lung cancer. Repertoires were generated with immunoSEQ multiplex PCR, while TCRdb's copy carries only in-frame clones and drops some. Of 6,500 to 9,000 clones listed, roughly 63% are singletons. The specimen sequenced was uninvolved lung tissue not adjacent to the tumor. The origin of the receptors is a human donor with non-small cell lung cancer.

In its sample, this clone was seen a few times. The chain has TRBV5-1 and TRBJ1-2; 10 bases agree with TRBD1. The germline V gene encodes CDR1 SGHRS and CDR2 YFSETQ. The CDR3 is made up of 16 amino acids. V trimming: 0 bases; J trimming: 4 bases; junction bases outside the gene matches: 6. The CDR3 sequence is CASSLAGTGEGYGYTF. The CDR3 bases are TGCGCCAGCAGCTTGGCTGGGACAGGGGAGGGCTATGGCTACACCTTC.

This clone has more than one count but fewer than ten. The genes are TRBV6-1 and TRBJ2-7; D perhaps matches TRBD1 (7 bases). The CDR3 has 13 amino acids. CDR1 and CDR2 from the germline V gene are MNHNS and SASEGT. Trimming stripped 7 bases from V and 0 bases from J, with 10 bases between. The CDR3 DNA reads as TGTGCCAGCACGCGGGACAGCTCCTACGAGCAGTACTTC. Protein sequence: CASTRDSSYEQYF.

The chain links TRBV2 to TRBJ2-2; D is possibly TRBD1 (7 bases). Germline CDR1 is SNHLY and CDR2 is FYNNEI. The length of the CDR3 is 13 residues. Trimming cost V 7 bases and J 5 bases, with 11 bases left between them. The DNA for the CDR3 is TGTGCCAGCACAGGGGGGCGGACCGGGGAGCTGTTTTTT. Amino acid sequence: CASTGGRTGELFF.

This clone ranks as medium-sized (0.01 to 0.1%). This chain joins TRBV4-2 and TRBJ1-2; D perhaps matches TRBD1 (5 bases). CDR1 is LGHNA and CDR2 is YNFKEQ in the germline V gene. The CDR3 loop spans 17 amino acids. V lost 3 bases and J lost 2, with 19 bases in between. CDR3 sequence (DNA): TGTGCCAGCAGCCATGGGGGGGAGGTAGGGAGGAACTATGGCTACACCTTC. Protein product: CASSHGGEVGRNYGYTF.

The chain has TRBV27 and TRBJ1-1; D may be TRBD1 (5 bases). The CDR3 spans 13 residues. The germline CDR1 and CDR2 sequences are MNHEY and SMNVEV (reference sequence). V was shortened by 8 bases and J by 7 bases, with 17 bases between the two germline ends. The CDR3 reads CASAPGGVGEAFF. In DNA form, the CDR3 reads TGTGCCAGCGCCCCGGGGGGAGTTGGTGAAGCTTTCTTT.

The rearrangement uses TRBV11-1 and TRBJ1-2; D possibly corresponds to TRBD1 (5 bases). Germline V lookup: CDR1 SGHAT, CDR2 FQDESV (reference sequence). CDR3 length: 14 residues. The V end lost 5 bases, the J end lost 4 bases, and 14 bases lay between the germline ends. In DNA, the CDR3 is TGTGCCAGCAGCGCCGCCGGGGCCACCTATGGCTACACCTTC. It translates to CASSAAGATYGYTF. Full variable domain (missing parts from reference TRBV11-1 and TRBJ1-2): EAEVAQSPRYKITEKSQAVAFWCDPISGHATLYWYRQILGQGPELLVQFQDESVVDDSQLPKDRFSAERLKGVDSTLKIQPAELGDSAMYLCASSAAGATYGYTFGSGTRLTVV.

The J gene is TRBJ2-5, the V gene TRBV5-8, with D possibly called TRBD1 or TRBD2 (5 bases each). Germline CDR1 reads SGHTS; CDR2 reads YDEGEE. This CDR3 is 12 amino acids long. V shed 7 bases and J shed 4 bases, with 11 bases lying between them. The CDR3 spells CASERGRETQYF. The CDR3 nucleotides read TGTGCCAGCGAGAGGGGCCGAGAGACCCAGTACTTC.

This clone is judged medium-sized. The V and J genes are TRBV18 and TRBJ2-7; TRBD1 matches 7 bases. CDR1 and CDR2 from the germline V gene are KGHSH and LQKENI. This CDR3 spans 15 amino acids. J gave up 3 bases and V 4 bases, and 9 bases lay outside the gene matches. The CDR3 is CASSLGGQASYEQYF. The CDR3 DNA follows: TGTGCCAGCTCACTCGGCGGACAGGCCAGCTACGAGCAGTACTTC.

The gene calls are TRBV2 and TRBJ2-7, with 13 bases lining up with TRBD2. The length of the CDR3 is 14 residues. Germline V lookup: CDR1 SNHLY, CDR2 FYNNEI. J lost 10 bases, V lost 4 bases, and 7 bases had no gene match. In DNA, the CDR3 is TGTGCCAGCAGTGTGGGACTAGCGGGATCTGATCAGTACTTC. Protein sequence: CASSVGLAGSDQYF.

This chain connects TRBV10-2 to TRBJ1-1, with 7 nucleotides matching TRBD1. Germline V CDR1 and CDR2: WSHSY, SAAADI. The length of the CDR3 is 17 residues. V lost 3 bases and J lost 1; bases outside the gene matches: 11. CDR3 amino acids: CASSERGTADRNTEAFF. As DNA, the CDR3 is TGCGCCAGCAGTGAAAGAGGGACAGCGGATCGGAACACTGAAGCTTTCTTT.

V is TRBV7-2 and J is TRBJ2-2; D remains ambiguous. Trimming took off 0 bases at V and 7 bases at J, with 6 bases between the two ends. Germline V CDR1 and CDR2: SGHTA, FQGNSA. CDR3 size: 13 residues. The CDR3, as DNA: TGTGCCAGCAGCTTAGCACGGGTCGGGGAGCTGTTTTTT. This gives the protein CASSLARVGELFF.

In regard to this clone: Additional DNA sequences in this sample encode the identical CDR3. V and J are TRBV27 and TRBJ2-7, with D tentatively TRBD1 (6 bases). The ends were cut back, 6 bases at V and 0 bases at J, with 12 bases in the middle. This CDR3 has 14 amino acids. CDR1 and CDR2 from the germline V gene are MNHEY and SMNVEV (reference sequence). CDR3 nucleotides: TGTGCCAGCAGACCGACAGGCTACTCCTACGAGCAGTACTTC. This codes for CASRPTGYSYEQYF.

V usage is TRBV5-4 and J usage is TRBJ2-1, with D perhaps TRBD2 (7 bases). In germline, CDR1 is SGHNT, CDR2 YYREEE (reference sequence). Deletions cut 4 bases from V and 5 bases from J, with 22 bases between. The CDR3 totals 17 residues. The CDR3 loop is CASSPQRGGGANNEQFF. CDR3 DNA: TGTGCCAGCAGCCCCCAGAGGGGCGGGGGCGCCAACAATGAGCAGTTCTTC.

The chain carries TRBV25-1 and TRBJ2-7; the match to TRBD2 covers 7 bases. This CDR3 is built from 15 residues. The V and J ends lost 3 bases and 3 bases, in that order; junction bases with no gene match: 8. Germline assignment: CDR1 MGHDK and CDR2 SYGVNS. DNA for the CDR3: TGTGCCAGCAGTGAGGCAACGGCGGGGGACTACGAGCAGTACTTC. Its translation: CASSEATAGDYEQYF.

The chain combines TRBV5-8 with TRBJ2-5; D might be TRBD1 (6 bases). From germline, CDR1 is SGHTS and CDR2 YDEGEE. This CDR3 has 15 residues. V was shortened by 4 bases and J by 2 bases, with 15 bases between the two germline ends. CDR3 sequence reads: CASSPRGRGQETQYF. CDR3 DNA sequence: TGTGCCAGCAGCCCGAGGGGCAGGGGTCAAGAGACCCAGTACTTC.

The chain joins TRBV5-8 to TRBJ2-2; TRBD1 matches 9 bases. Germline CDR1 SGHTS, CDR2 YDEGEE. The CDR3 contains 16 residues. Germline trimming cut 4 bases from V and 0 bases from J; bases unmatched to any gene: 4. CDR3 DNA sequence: TGTGCCAGCAGCACTGGACAGGGGACGAACACCGGGGAGCTGTTTTTT. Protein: CASSTGQGTNTGELFF.

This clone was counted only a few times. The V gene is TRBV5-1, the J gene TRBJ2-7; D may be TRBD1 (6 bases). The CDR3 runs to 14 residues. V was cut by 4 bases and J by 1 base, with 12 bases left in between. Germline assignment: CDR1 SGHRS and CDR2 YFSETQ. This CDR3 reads CASSLQGNSYEQYF. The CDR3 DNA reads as TGCGCCAGCAGCCTACAGGGAAATTCCTACGAGCAGTACTTC.

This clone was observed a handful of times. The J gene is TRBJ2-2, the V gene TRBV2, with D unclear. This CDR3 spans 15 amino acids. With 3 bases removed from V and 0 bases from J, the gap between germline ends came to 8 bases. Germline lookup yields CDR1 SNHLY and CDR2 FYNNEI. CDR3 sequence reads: CASSDSSANTGELFF. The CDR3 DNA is TGTGCCAGCAGTGACTCCTCCGCGAACACCGGGGAGCTGTTTTTT.

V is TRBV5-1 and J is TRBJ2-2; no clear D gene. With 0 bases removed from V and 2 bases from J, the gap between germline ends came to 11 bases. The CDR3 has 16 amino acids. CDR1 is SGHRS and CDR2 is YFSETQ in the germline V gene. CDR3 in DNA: TGCGCCAGCAGCTTGGGTTCCGGACCAAACACCGGGGAGCTGTTTTTT. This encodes CASSLGSGPNTGELFF.

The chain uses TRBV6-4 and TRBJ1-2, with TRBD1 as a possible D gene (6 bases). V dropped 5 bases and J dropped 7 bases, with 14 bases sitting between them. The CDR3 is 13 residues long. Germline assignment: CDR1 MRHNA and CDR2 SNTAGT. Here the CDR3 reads CASSRGGIGGYTF. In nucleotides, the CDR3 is TGTGCCAGCAGTCGGGGGGGCATCGGTGGCTACACCTTC.

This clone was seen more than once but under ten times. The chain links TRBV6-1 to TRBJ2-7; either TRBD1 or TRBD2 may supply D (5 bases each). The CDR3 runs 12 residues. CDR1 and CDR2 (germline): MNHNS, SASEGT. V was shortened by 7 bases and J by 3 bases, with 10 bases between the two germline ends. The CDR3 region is CASNRDGYEQYF. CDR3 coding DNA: TGTGCCAGCAACCGGGACGGCTACGAGCAGTACTTC.

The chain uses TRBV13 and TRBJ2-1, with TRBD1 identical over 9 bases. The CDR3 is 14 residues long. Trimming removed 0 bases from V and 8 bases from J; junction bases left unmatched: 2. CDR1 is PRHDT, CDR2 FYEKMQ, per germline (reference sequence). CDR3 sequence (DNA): TGTGCCAGCAGCTTAGGACAGGGGGCCGATGAGCAGTTCTTC. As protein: CASSLGQGADEQFF.

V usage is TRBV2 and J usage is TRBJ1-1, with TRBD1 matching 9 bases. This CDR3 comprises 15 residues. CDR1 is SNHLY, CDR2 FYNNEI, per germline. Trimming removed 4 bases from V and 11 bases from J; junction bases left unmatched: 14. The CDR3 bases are TGTGCCAGCAGTGGGGGCACCGGGACAGGGCTACGGGCTTTCTTT. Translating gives CASSGGTGTGLRAFF.

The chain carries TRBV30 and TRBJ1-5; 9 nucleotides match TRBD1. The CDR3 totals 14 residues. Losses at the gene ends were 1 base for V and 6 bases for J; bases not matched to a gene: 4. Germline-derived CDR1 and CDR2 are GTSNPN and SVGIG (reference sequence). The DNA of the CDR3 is TGTGCCTGGAGTGACACAGGGGGCAGTCAGCCCCAGCATTTT. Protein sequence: CAWSDTGGSQPQHF.